The rows below give T cell receptor beta chains drawn from one sample of a study of identical twins. From the 5' RACE reads, TCRdb called clonotypes with MiXCR, one entry per CDR3 protein. The table lists around 200,000 distinct CDR3 sequences, about a tenth of them singletons, with around 5.1% in the top ten. The sequencing sample was made of memory (CD45RO+) T cells sorted from blood. These TCRs come from a woman aged 18-35 years in good health. Each CDR3 is given with its conserved first and last residue.

J gene | V gene | CDR3 protein
TRBJ1-2 | TRBV12-3/TRBV12-4 | CASTDRNYGYTF
TRBJ2-1 | TRBV3-1 | CASSATSGRPGGNEQFF
TRBJ2-7 | TRBV19 | CASSRAGQTRVNEQYF
TRBJ2-7 | TRBV5-1 | CASSLTDRLSYEQYF
TRBJ1-3 | TRBV20-1 | CSARDRGAGNTIYF
TRBJ1-2 | TRBV2 | CASSDRGRVDGYTF
TRBJ2-4 | TRBV20-1 | CSASSRPGAKNIQYF
TRBJ1-5 | TRBV7-9 | CAIGQGLYQPQHF
TRBJ2-7 | TRBV19 | CASSIGSSGIYEQYF
TRBJ2-2 | TRBV29-1 | CSVEDPAGGPDGELFF
TRBJ2-1 | TRBV11-2 | CASSFWTANEQFF
TRBJ1-1 | TRBV5-5 | CASSGFAHTEAFF
TRBJ2-2 | TRBV4-1 | CASSQDGRAANTGELFF
TRBJ2-1 | TRBV29-1 | CSVDSRREQFF
TRBJ2-7 | TRBV5-6 | CASSIMKTGNYEQYF
TRBJ1-2 | TRBV4-1 | CASSQEHRQWGAGYTF
TRBJ1-6 | TRBV7-2 | CASSFSNSPLHF
TRBJ2-3 | TRBV24-1 | CATSDPRGFGDTQYF
TRBJ1-1 | TRBV12-3/TRBV12-4 | CASSFVGETTEAFF
TRBJ2-6 | TRBV20-1 | CSARTGFVGANVLTF
TRBJ2-1 | TRBV5-1 | CASSLASGTNGEQFF
TRBJ2-5 | TRBV14 | CASSQISSETQYF
TRBJ1-1 | TRBV20-1 | CSASDRGRGTEAFF
TRBJ2-5 | TRBV5-5 | CASSGDRRETQYF
TRBJ2-3 | TRBV4-3 | CASSQDSGLDTQYF